This T cell receptor beta chain emerged from a study of beta chain features in type 1 diabetes. Study-wide results and limits: The naive, central memory and Treg TCRB repertoires showed an apparent similarity that was greater among patients than among healthy donors. Moderate yet significant TCRB CDR3 shortening was seen in Type 1 diabetes patients in all four CD4+ subsets. cDNA sequencing could over-represent cells with high TCR expression.

In its sample, this clone was seen a few times. No antigen is known for it. Expressed TCRB transcripts got sequenced, as all isolated RNA was reverse transcribed. Average reads for naive, central memory and regulatory T cell samples were several million. Assay: immunoSEQ multiplex PCR; the TCRdb copy retains only in-frame clones and omits some. The repertoire holds almost 350,000 clones, with 9.3% as singletons. Populations obtained by sorting all exceeded 95% purity. Germline assignment: CDR1 MNHNS and CDR2 SASEGT. CDR3 length: 14 amino acids. V was cut by 6 bases and J by 4 bases, with 10 bases left in between.

Sequenced material: central memory CD4+ T cells from blood. The TCR comes from a man aged 30 to 39 with type 1 diabetes. The chain links TRBV6-1 to TRBJ2-6; D is perhaps TRBD2 (6 bases). The CDR3 reads CASSPEGGANVLTF. DNA for the CDR3: TGTGCCAGCAGCCCGGAGGGGGGGGCCAACGTCCTGACTTTC.